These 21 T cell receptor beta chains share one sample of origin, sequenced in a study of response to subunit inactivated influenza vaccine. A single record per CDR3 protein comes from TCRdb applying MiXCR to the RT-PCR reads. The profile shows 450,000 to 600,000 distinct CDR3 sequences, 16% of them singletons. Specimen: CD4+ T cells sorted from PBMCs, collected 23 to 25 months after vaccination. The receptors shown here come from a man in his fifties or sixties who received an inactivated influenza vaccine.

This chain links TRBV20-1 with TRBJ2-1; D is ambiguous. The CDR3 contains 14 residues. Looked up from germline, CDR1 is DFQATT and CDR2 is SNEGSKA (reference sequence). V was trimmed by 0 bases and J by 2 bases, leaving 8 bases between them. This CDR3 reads CSARDLRPYNEQFF. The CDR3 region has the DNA TGCAGTGCTAGAGATTTGCGGCCCTACAATGAGCAGTTCTTC.

CDR3 in amino acids: CASSYDGGRNSPLHF. CDR3 bases: TGTGCCAGCAGTTACGACGGGGGGCGGAATTCACCCCTCCACTTT. The chain couples TRBV6-5 to TRBJ1-6; weak D call: TRBD1 (6 bases). This CDR3 is built from 15 residues. Germline CDR1 is MNHEY and CDR2 is SVGAGI. Trimming left V 2 bases short and J 7 bases short, with 12 bases between.

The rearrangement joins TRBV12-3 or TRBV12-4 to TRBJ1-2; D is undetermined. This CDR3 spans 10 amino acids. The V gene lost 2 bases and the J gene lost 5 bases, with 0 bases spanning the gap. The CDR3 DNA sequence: TGTGCCAGCAGTTTATATGGCTACACCTTC. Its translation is CASSLYGYTF.

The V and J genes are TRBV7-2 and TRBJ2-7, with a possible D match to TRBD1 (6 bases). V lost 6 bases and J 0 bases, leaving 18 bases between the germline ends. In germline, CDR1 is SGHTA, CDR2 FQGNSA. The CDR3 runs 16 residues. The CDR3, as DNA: TGTGCCAGCAGTCCGAACAGGGCCCGAAGCTCCTACGAGCAGTACTTC. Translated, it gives CASSPNRARSSYEQYF.

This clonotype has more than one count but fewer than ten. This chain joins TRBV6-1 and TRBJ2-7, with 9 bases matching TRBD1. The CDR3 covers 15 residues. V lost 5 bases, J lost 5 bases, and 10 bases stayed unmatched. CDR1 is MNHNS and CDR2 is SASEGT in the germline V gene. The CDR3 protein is CASSLRNRGPHEQYF. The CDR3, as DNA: TGTGCCAGCAGTCTTCGAAACAGGGGGCCGCACGAGCAGTACTTC.

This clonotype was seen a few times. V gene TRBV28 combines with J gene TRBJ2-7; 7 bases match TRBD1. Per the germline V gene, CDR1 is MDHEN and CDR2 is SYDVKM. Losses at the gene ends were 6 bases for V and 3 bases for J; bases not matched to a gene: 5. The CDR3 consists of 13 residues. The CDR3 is CASRKQGHYEQYF. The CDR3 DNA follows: TGTGCCAGCAGAAAACAGGGGCACTACGAGCAGTACTTC.

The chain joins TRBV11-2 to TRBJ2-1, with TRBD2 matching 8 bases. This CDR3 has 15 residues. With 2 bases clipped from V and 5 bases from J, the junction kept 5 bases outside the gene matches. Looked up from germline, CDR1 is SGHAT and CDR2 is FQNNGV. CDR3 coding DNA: TGTGCCAGCAGCTTACGAAGCGGGGGACACAATGAGCAGTTCTTC. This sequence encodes CASSLRSGGHNEQFF.

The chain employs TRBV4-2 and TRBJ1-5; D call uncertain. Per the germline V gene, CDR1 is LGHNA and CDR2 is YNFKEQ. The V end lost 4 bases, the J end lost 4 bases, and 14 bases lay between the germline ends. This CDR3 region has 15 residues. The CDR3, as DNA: TGTGCCAGCAGCCGAAGCCCCGAGGGAAATCAGCCCCAGCATTTT. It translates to CASSRSPEGNQPQHF.

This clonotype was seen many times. CDR3 nucleotides: TGTGCCAGCAGCCTCGAGGGGGGCGATACCGGGGAGCTGTTTTTT. It yields the protein CASSLEGGDTGELFF. V gene TRBV11-2 combines with J gene TRBJ2-2; tentatively, D is TRBD1 or TRBD2 (6 bases each). In germline, CDR1 is SGHAT, CDR2 FQNNGV. The CDR3 loop spans 15 amino acids. V was pared by 5 bases and J by 5 bases, with 15 bases between.

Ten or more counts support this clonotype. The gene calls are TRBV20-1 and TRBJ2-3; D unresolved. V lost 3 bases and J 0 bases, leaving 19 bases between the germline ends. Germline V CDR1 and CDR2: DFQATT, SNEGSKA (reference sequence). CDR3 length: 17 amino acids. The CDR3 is CSASPIGPHSSTDTQYF. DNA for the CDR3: TGCAGTGCTAGTCCTATCGGGCCCCACTCTAGCACAGATACGCAGTATTTT.

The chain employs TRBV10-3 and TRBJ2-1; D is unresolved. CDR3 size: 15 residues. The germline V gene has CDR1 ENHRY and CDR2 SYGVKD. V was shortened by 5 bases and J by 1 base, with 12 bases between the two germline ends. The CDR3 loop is CAISSPASSYNEQFF. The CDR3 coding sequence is TGTGCCATCAGTTCACCGGCTTCGTCCTACAATGAGCAGTTCTTC.

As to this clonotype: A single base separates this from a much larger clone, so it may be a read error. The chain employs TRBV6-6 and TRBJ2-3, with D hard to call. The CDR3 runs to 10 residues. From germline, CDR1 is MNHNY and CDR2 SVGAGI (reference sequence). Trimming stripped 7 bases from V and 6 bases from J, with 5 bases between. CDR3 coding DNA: TGTGCCAGCACCCGGGATACGCAGTATTTT. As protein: CASTRDTQYF.

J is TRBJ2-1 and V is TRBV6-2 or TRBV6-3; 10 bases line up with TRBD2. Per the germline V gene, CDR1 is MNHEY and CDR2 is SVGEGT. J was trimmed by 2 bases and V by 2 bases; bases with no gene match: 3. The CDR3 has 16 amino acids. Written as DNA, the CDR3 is TGTGCCAGCAGTTACAACCTAGCGGGGGCCTACAATGAGCAGTTCTTC. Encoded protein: CASSYNLAGAYNEQFF.

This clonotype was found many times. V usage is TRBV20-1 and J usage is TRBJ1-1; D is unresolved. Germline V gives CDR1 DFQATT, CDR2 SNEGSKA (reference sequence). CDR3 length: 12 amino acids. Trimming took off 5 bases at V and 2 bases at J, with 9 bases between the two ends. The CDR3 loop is CSAGRRNTEAFF. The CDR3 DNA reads TGCAGTGCTGGGCGTAGAAACACTGAAGCTTTCTTT.

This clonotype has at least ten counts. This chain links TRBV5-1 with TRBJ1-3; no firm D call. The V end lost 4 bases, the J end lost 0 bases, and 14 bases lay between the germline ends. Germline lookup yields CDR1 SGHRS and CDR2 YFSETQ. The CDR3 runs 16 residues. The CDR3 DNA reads TGCGCCAGCAGCCCGATTCGGGCCTCCTCTGGAAACACCATATATTTT. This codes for CASSPIRASSGNTIYF.

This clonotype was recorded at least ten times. The DNA of the CDR3 is TGTGCCAGCAGTTTTAGCAGCGGCATCAGGGATACGCAGTATTTT. Its protein is CASSFSSGIRDTQYF. The chain is built from TRBV12-3 or TRBV12-4 and TRBJ2-3; D is perhaps TRBD2 (5 bases). The CDR3 totals 15 residues. The ends were cut back, 3 bases at V and 6 bases at J, with 16 bases in the middle.

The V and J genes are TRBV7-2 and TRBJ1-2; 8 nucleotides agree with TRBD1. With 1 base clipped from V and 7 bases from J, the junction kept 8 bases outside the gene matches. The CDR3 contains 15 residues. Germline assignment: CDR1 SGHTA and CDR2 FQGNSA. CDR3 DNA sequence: TGTGCCAGCAGCTTAGGGACAGGGTACTCGGGTGGCTACACCTTC. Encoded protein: CASSLGTGYSGGYTF.

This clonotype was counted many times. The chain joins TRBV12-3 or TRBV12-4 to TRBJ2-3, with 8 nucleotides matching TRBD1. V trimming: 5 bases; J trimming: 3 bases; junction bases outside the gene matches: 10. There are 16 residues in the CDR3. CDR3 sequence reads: CASSPADRVVTDTQYF. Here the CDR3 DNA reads TGTGCCAGCAGTCCCGCGGACAGGGTCGTAACAGATACGCAGTATTTT.

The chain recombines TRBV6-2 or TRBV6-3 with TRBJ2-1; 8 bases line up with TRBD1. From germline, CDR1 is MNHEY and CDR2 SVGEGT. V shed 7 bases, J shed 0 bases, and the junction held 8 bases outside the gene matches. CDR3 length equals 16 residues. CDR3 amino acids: CASTRGGTGSYNEQFF. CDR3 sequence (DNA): TGTGCCAGCACCCGCGGCGGGACAGGCTCCTACAATGAGCAGTTCTTC.

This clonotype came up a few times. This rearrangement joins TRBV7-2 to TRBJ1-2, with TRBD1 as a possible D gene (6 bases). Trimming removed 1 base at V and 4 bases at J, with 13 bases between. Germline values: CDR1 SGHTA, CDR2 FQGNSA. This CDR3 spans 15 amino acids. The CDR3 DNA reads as TGTGCCAGCAGCTTAGAGGGGGGACGGATCTATGGCTACACCTTC. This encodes CASSLEGGRIYGYTF.

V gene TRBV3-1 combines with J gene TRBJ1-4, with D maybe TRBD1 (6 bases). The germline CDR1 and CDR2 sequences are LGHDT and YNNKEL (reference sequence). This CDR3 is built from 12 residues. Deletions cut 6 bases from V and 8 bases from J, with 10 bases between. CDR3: CASRQGQEKLFF. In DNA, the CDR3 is TGTGCCAGCAGACAGGGTCAAGAAAAACTGTTTTTT.